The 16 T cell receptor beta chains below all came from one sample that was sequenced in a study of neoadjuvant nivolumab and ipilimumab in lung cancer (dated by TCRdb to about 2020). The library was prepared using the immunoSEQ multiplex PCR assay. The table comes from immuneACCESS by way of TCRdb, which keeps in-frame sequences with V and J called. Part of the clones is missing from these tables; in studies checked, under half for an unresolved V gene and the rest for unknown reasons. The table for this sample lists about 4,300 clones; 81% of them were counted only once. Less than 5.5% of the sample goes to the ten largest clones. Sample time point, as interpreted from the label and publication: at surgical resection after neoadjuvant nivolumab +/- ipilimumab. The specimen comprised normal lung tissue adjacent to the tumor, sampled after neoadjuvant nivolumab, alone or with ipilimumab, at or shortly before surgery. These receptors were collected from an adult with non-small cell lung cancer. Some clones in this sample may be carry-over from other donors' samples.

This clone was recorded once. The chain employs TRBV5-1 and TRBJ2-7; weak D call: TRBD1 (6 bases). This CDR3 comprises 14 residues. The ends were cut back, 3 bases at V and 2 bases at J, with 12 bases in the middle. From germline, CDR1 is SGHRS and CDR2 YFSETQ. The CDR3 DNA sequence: TGCGCCAGCAGCTCCACAGGGCCCCCCTACGAGCAGTACTTC. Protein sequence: CASSSTGPPYEQYF.

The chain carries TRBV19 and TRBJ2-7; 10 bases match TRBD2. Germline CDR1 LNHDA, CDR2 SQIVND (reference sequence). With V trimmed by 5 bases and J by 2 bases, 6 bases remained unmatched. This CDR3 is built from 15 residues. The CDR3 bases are TGTGCCAGTAGTTCCCGACTAGCGGGCCCCTACGAGCAGTACTTC. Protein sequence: CASSSRLAGPYEQYF. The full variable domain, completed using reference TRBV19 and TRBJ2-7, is DGGITQSPKYLFRKEGQNVTLSCEQNLNHDAMYWYRQDPGQGLRLIYYSQIVNDFQKGDIAEGYSVSREKKESFPLTVTSAQKNPTAFYLCASSSRLAGPYEQYFGPGTRLTVT.

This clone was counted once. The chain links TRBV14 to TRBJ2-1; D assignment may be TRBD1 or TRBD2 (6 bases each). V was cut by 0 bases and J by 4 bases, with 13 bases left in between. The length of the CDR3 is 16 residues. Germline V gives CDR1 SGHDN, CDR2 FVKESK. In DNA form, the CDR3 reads TGTGCCAGCAGCCAAGATTGGGGGGCCTTTTACAATGAGCAGTTCTTC. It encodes CASSQDWGAFYNEQFF.

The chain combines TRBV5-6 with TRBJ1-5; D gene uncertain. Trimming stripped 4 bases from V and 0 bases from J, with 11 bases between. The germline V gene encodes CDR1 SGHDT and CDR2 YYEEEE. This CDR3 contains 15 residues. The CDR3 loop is CASSPRRYSNQPQHF. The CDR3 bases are TGTGCCAGCAGCCCCCGGCGGTATAGCAATCAGCCCCAGCATTTT.

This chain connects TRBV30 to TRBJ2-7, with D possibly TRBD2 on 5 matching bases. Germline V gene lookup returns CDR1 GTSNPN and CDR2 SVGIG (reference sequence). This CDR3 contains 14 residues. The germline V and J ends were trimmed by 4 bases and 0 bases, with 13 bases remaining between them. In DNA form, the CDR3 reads TGTGCCTGGATGGTTAGCGTCAGCTCCTACGAGCAGTACTTC. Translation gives CAWMVSVSSYEQYF.

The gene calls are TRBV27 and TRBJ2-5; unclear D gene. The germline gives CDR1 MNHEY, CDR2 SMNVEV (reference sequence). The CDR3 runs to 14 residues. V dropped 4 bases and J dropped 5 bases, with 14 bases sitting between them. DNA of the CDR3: TGTGCCAGCAGTTCCCGGATACAACCGGAGACCCAGTACTTC. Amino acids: CASSSRIQPETQYF.

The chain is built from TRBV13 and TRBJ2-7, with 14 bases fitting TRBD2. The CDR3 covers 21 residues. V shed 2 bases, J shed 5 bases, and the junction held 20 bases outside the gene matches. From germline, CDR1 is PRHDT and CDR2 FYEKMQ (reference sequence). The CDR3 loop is CASSLYFARDRLAGGSHEQYF. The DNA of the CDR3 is TGTGCCAGCAGCTTATATTTTGCGCGGGACAGACTAGCGGGAGGGTCCCACGAGCAGTACTTC.

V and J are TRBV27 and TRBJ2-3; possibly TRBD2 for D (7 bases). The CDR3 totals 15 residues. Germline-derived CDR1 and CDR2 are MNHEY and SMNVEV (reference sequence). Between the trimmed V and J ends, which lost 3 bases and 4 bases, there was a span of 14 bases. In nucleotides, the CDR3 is TGTGCCAGCAGTTTGGGCAGGGGAGGGCCAGATACGCAGTATTTT. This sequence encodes CASSLGRGGPDTQYF.

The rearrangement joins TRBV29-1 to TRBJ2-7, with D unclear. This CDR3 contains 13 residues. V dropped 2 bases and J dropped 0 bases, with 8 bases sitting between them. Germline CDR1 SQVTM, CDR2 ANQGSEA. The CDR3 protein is CSVEMVNSYEQYF. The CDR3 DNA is TGCAGCGTTGAAATGGTGAACTCCTACGAGCAGTACTTC.

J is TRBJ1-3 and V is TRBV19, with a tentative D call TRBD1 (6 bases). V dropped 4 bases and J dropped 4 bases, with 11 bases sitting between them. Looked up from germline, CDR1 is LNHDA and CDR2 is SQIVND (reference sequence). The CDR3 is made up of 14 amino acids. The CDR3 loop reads CASSKTGPGNTIYF. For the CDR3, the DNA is TGTGCCAGTAGTAAGACAGGCCCCGGAAACACCATATATTTT.

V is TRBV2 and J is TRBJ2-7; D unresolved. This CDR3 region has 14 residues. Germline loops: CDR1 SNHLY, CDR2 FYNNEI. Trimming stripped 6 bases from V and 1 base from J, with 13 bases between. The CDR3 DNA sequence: TGTGCCAGCAGCCCAAATGGGCTATCCTACGAGCAGTACTTC. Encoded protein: CASSPNGLSYEQYF.

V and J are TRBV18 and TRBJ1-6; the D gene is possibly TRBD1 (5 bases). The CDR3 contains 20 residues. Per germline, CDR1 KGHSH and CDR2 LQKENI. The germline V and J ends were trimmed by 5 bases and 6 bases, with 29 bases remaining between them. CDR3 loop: CASSSTRDGPSTQSNSPLHF. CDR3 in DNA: TGTGCCAGCTCATCCACCCGGGACGGACCGTCAACACAATCTAATTCACCCCTCCACTTT.

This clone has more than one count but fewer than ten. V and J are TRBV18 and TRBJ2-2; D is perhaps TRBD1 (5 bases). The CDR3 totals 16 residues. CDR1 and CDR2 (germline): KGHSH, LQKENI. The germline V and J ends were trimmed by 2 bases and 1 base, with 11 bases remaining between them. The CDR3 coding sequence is TGTGCCAGCTCACCAATTGGACACGAGAACACCGGGGAGCTGTTTTTT. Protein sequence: CASSPIGHENTGELFF.

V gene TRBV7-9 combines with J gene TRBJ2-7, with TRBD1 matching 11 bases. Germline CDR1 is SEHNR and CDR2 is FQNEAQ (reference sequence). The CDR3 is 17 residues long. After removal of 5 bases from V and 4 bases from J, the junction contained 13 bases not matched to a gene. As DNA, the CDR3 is TGTGCCAGCAGCCCCGGTGCACCGGGACAGGGGGTTTACGAGCAGTACTTC. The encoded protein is CASSPGAPGQGVYEQYF. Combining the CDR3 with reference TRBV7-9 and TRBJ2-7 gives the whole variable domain DTGVSQNPRHKITKRGQNVTFRCDPISEHNRLYWYRQTLGQGPEFLTYFQNEAQLEKSRLLSDRFSAERPKGSFSTLEIQRTEQGDSAMYLCASSPGAPGQGVYEQYFGPGTRLTVT.

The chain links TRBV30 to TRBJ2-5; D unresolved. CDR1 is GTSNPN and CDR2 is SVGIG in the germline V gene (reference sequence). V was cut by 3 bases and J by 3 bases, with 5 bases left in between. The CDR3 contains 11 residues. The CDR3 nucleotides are TGTGCCTGGAGCAGAGAAGAGACCCAGTACTTC. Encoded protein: CAWSREETQYF. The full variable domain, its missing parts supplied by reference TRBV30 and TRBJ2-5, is SQTIHQWPATLVQPVGSPLSLECTVEGTSNPNLYWYRQAAGRGLQLLFYSVGIGQISSEVPQNLSASRPQDRQFILSSKKLLLSDSGFYLCAWSREETQYFGPGTRLLVL.

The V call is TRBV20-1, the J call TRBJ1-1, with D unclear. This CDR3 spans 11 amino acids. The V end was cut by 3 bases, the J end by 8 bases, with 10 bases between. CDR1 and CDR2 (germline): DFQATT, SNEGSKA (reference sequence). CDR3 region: CSARSYAEAFF. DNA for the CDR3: TGCAGTGCTAGGTCTTACGCGGAAGCTTTCTTT.